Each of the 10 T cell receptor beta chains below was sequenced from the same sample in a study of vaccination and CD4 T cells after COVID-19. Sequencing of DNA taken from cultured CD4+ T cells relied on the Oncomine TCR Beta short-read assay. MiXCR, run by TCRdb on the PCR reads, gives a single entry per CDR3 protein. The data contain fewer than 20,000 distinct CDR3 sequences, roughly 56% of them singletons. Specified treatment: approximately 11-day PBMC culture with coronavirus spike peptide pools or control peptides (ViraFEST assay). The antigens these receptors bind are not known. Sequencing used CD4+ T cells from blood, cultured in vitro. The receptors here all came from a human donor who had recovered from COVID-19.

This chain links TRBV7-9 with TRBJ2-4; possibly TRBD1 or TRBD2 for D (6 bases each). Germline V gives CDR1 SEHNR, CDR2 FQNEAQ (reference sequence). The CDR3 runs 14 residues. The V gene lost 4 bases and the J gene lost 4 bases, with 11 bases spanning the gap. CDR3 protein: CASSSEGGKNIQYF. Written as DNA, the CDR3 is TGTGCCAGCAGCTCCGAAGGGGGGAAAAACATTCAGTACTTC.

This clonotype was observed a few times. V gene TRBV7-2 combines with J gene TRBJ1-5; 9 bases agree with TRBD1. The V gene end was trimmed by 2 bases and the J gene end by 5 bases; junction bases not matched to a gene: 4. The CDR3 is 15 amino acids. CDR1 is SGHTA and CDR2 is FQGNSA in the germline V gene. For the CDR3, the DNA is TGTGCCAGCAGCTTAACAGGGGGCGACGATCAGCCCCAGCATTTT. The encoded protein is CASSLTGGDDQPQHF.

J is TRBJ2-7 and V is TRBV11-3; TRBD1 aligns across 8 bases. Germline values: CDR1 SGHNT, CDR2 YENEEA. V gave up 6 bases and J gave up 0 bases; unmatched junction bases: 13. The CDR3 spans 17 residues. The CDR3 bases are TGTGCCAGCAGGCGATACTCCGGGACAGGCAGCTCCTACGAGCAGTACTTC. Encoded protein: CASRRYSGTGSSYEQYF.

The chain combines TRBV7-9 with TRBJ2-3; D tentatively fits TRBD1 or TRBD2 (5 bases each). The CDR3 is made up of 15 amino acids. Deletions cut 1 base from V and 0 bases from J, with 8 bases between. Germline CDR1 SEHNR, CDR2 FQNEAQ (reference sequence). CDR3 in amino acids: CASSLDGASTDTQYF. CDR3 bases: TGTGCCAGCAGCTTAGACGGGGCTAGCACAGATACGCAGTATTTT.

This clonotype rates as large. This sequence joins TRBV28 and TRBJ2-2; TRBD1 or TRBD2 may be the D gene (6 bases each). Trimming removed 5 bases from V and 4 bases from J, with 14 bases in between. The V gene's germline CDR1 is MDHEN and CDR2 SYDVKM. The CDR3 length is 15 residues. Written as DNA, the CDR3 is TGTGCCAGCAGTGAGGAGGGGGGAGGCACCGGGGAGCTGTTTTTT. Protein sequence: CASSEEGGGTGELFF.

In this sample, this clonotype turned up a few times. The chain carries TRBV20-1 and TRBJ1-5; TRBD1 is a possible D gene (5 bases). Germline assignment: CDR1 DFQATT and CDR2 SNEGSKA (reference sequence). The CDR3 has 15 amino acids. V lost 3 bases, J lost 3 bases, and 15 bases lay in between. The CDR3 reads CSASKSDGHNQPQHF. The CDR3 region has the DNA TGCAGTGCTAGTAAATCGGACGGACACAATCAGCCCCAGCATTTT.

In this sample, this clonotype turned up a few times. CDR3 protein: CASSWPGGEAFF. The CDR3 DNA reads TGTGCCAGTAGTTGGCCGGGGGGAGAAGCTTTCTTT. This chain uses TRBV19 with TRBJ1-1, with D maybe TRBD1 (5 bases). This CDR3 has 12 residues. Trimming stripped 5 bases from V and 8 bases from J, with 12 bases between. The germline V gene has CDR1 LNHDA and CDR2 SQIVND (reference sequence).

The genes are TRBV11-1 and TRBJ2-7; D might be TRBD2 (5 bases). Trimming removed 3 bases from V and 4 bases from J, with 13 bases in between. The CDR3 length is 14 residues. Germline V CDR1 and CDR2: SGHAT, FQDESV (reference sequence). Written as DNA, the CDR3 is TGTGCCAGCAGCTTTAACTCTGGGAGATACGAGCAGTACTTC. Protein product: CASSFNSGRYEQYF.

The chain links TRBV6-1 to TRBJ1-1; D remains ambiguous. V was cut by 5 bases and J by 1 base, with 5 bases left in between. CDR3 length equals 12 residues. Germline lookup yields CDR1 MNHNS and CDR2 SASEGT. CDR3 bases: TGTGCCAGCAGTCGGCAGAACACTGAAGCTTTCTTT. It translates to CASSRQNTEAFF.

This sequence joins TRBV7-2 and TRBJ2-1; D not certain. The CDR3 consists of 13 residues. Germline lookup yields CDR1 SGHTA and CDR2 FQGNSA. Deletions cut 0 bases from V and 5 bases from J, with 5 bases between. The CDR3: CASSLASDNEQFF. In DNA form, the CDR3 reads TGTGCCAGCAGCTTAGCTTCAGACAATGAGCAGTTCTTC. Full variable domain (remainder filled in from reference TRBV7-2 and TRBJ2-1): GAGVSQSPSNKVTEKGKDVELRCDPISGHTALYWYRQSLGQGLEFLIYFQGNSAPDKSGLPSDRFSAERTGGSVSTLTIQRTQQEDSAVYLCASSLASDNEQFFGPGTRLTVL.